This record concerns one TCR beta chain sequence. Its target antigen remains unknown. No much larger clonotype is one base removed from it; base qualities were not supplied. The entry originates in a study of T cells after yellow fever vaccination (dated by TCRdb to the late 2010s). Describing the broader study: The SMART-Seq v4 Ultra Low Input RNA kit was used to prepare libraries from fractions with low cell numbers. To track T-cell clones before and after primary and booster YFV17D yellow fever vaccination, bulk TCR alpha and beta repertoires were sequenced longitudinally. Bulk PBMC replicates and cell subsets were isolated from blood drawn at multiple timepoints before and after both primary and secondary immunization. Two healthy male donors made up the cohort, one aged 18 to 30 years and the other aged 30 to 39 years.

Synthesis of TCR cDNA relied on 5'RACE template switching, a step that introduced a universal primer site along with unique molecular identifiers. Priming for cDNA synthesis came from both the TCR alpha and TCR beta constant segments. Libraries were amplified in two PCR steps, with sample barcodes and sequencing adapters added in the second step. Sequencing of libraries was done on Illumina HiSeq 2500 (2x100 bp) or NovaSeq (2x150 bp). The authors' analysis ran thus. MIGEC was used to demultiplex reads and collapse the reads into UMI consensus sequences, and MiXCR was used for V(D)J alignment. Using edgeR on replicate PBMC samples, clonotypes were called vaccine-responding if FDR was below 0.01 and the log2 fold change was above 5 up to day 15. Bulk clonotypes were assigned CD4 or CD8 identity according to which sequenced CD4 or CD8 repertoire held them at higher abundance. TCRdb reworked the public reads: Q25 trimming with fastp, MiXCR clone assembly, productive beta chains retained. Each record represents a unique CDR3 protein, reported with the most common genes and DNA among its rows. The V and J calls and clone size come from TCRdb's table, not from the authors' own analysis. A total of 450,000 to 550,000 distinct CDR3 sequences appear in this sample, roughly 19% of them only once. The ten largest clonotypes hold 14% of the sample.

The full study reports these points: Only a couple of donors were included in the study, so the extent to which the findings can be generalized is limited. Computational filtering was required because FACS-sorted repertoires could contain abundant contaminating clonotypes from the bulk population. Compared with the primary T-cell response, the secondary T-cell response was weaker but faster, peaking on day 5 rather than day 15. Most clones expanded after primary vaccination (approximately 95% of CD4 and 88% of CD8) were re-detected after the booster, suggesting that broad memory maintenance occurred. A small fraction of clonotypes showed up in both the CD4 and CD8 compartments, probably as a result of convergent recombination.

CDR1 and CDR2, looked up from the germline V gene, are LGHNA and YSLEER. Between the V and J ends, shortened by 4 bases and 4 bases respectively, the junction contains 15 bases. From the cysteine through the phenylalanine, the CDR3 covers 15 amino acids. CDR3 DNA only is kept here, 45 bases in frame from base 1. The meaning of the sample's treatment or condition label: live attenuated yellow fever vaccine strain. At every blood-draw timepoint, two biological replicates of bulk PBMCs were collected. PBMCs were isolated from peripheral blood using a standard Ficoll-Paque protocol. TriZol was used to extract RNA from bulk PBMCs, from CD4 and CD8 fractions, and from dextramer-positive and dextramer-negative fractions.

Here the sequenced sample was PBMCs, taken 15 days after the yellow fever booster vaccination. In this chain, TRBV4-3 is recombined with TRBJ2-3; matching of 5 bases hints at TRBD2 as the D gene. This sequence originates from a man aged 25 to 45 who received the YFV17D yellow fever vaccine. The DNA sequence is as follows: TGCGCCAGCAGCCGAGAGGCTAGCTACCCAGATACGCAGTATTTT. Translated, it gives CASSREASYPDTQYF.